A selection of T cell receptor beta chains follows, all from one sample in a study of T-cell memory formation after mild COVID-19. TCRdb itself ran the 5' RACE reads through MiXCR, one entry per CDR3 protein. The sample has roughly 450,000 distinct CDR3 sequences, approximately 18% seen once. The source material was PBMCs or a T cell subset sorted from them (not recorded which). The receptor source for this set is a man aged 18 to 30 who had mild COVID-19 (a few samples of this study predate the infection). Cell type and time point are not known. Each CDR3 is given with its conserved first and last residue. The order of the fields is clone size, CDR3 length, J gene, D gene, V gene, CDR3 DNA, CDR3 protein. The D gene is left open where the match is weak. For some rows the clone size is stated as once, few or many, or as a class when expanded; others skip it.

clone_size: -
cdr3_length: 15
j_call: TRBJ2-1
d_call: TRBD2
v_call: TRBV6-2/TRBV6-3
cdr3_nt: TGTGCCAGCAACCGACTAGCGGGGAGGGACAATGAGCAGTTCTTC
cdr3_aa: CASNRLAGRDNEQFF

clone_size: few
cdr3_length: 15
j_call: TRBJ2-7
d_call: TRBD2
v_call: TRBV27
cdr3_nt: TGTGCCAGCAGTTTATTAGCGGGGGGCCCCTACGAGCAGTACTTC
cdr3_aa: CASSLLAGGPYEQYF

clone_size: many
cdr3_length: 16
j_call: TRBJ2-2
d_call: -
v_call: TRBV28
cdr3_nt: TGTGCCAGCAGTTTCTATCTTGGGGGGAACACCGGGGAGCTGTTTTTT
cdr3_aa: CASSFYLGGNTGELFF

clone_size: many
cdr3_length: 17
j_call: TRBJ2-2
d_call: -
v_call: TRBV4-3
cdr3_nt: TGCGCCAGCAGCCAAGGGTTACAGGGACCGAACACCGGGGAGCTGTTTTTT
cdr3_aa: CASSQGLQGPNTGELFF

clone_size: few
cdr3_length: 12
j_call: TRBJ2-1
d_call: -
v_call: TRBV7-9
cdr3_nt: TGTGCCAGCAGCCACGGGAGCAATGAGCAGTTCTTC
cdr3_aa: CASSHGSNEQFF

clone_size: many
cdr3_length: 14
j_call: TRBJ2-7
d_call: -
v_call: TRBV4-3
cdr3_nt: TGCGCCAGCAGCACCGGACCGAATTCCTACGAGCAGTACTTC
cdr3_aa: CASSTGPNSYEQYF

clone_size: many
cdr3_length: 16
j_call: TRBJ2-3
d_call: -
v_call: TRBV7-2
cdr3_nt: TGTGCCAGCAGTAGATTCGGGAACAGACGCACAGATACGCAGTATTTT
cdr3_aa: CASSRFGNRRTDTQYF

clone_size: -
cdr3_length: 16
j_call: TRBJ1-3
d_call: TRBD1
v_call: TRBV5-1
cdr3_nt: TGCGCCAGCAGCGGACAGGGGGCCCCATCTGGAAACACCATATATTTT
cdr3_aa: CASSGQGAPSGNTIYF

clone_size: -
cdr3_length: 14
j_call: TRBJ2-5
d_call: -
v_call: TRBV5-1
cdr3_nt: TGCGCCAGCAGCTTCCAGGGCCAACAAGAGACCCAGTACTTC
cdr3_aa: CASSFQGQQETQYF

clone_size: -
cdr3_length: 15
j_call: TRBJ1-1
d_call: -
v_call: TRBV25-1
cdr3_nt: TGTGCCAGCAGGTCGGGGGATCATTGGAACACTGAAGCTTTCTTT
cdr3_aa: CASRSGDHWNTEAFF

clone_size: few
cdr3_length: 14
j_call: TRBJ2-1
d_call: TRBD2
v_call: TRBV10-3
cdr3_nt: TGTGCCATAGCTAGCGGGGGGGCCATCAATGAGCAGTTCTTC
cdr3_aa: CAIASGGAINEQFF

clone_size: -
cdr3_length: 15
j_call: TRBJ1-5
d_call: -
v_call: TRBV3-1
cdr3_nt: TGTGCCAGCAGCCAATCCTACGATGGCAATCAGCCCCAGCATTTT
cdr3_aa: CASSQSYDGNQPQHF

clone_size: -
cdr3_length: 15
j_call: TRBJ2-4
d_call: -
v_call: TRBV7-9
cdr3_nt: TGTGCCAGCAGCTTGGTCGAGGGGGCCAAAAACATTCAGTACTTC
cdr3_aa: CASSLVEGAKNIQYF

clone_size: -
cdr3_length: 15
j_call: TRBJ1-6
d_call: -
v_call: TRBV7-3
cdr3_nt: TGTGCCAGCAGTGCGGATGGCTCCTATAATTCACCCCTCCACTTT
cdr3_aa: CASSADGSYNSPLHF

clone_size: -
cdr3_length: 15
j_call: TRBJ2-3
d_call: -
v_call: TRBV7-7
cdr3_nt: TGTGCTAGCAGCCCGGGACTCATAGGCACAGATACGCAGTATTTT
cdr3_aa: CASSPGLIGTDTQYF

clone_size: many
cdr3_length: 15
j_call: TRBJ1-6
d_call: -
v_call: TRBV7-9
cdr3_nt: TGTGCCAGCAGCTTTGGAGGGGAGGGAAATTCACCCCTCCACTTT
cdr3_aa: CASSFGGEGNSPLHF

clone_size: -
cdr3_length: 18
j_call: TRBJ2-6
d_call: -
v_call: TRBV4-3
cdr3_nt: TGCGCCAGCAGCCAAGAGATCGAGACAGTCCTTTTGAACAACGTCCTGACTTTC
cdr3_aa: CASSQEIETVLLNNVLTF

clone_size: few
cdr3_length: 13
j_call: TRBJ2-1
d_call: -
v_call: TRBV6-5
cdr3_nt: TGTGCCAGCAGCTTAACAGAGTTAAATGAGCAGTTCTTC
cdr3_aa: CASSLTELNEQFF

clone_size: few
cdr3_length: 13
j_call: TRBJ2-7
d_call: TRBD2
v_call: TRBV4-1
cdr3_nt: TGCGCCAGCAGCTGGACTAGGTCTGACGAGCAGTACTTC
cdr3_aa: CASSWTRSDEQYF

clone_size: few
cdr3_length: 14
j_call: TRBJ1-5
d_call: -
v_call: TRBV6-2/TRBV6-3
cdr3_nt: TGTGCCAGCAGTCACTTGGACAGAAATCAGCCCCAGCATTTT
cdr3_aa: CASSHLDRNQPQHF

clone_size: -
cdr3_length: 15
j_call: TRBJ2-1
d_call: TRBD2
v_call: TRBV7-6
cdr3_nt: TGTGCCAGCAGCCTAGCGGGGGGGCCCCACAATGAGCAGTTCTTC
cdr3_aa: CASSLAGGPHNEQFF

clone_size: -
cdr3_length: 15
j_call: TRBJ2-1
d_call: TRBD1
v_call: TRBV7-2
cdr3_nt: TGTGCCAGCAGCCCGACAGGGTTCGCCTACAATGAGCAGTTCTTC
cdr3_aa: CASSPTGFAYNEQFF

clone_size: -
cdr3_length: 15
j_call: TRBJ2-5
d_call: -
v_call: TRBV3-1
cdr3_nt: TGTGCCAGCAGCCAAGGGTGGGGGGTCAGAGAGACCCAGTACTTC
cdr3_aa: CASSQGWGVRETQYF

clone_size: -
cdr3_length: 14
j_call: TRBJ2-5
d_call: -
v_call: TRBV20-1
cdr3_nt: TGCAGTGCTCCAGACTTCTGGGGGCAAGAGACCCAGTACTTC
cdr3_aa: CSAPDFWGQETQYF

clone_size: few
cdr3_length: 15
j_call: TRBJ2-2
d_call: -
v_call: TRBV7-3
cdr3_nt: TGTGCCAGCAGCTTTACGGGCAGGGGCACCGGGGAGCTGTTTTTT
cdr3_aa: CASSFTGRGTGELFF